This is a list of T cell receptor beta chains from one sample in a study of blood T cells in healthy people across ages. TCRdb recomputed calls from the 5' RACE reads with MiXCR, one row per CDR3 protein. Of around 800,000 distinct CDR3 sequences listed, around a quarter were seen once; the top ten hold 3%. The same sample was also used in a study of T cells of mothers and their children.

The sample taken for sequencing was blood. Receptors were obtained from a boy aged 5-17 years in good health. Both conserved end residues are part of each CDR3. The D gene is left open where the match is weak. Only part of the rows carry a size: once, few, many, or a class if the clone is expanded.

TRBV5-1	TRBJ1-1	few	NA	CASSLSQIENTEAFF	TGCGCCAGCAGCTTGAGCCAGATTGAAAACACTGAAGCTTTCTTT
TRBV29-1	TRBJ1-1	NA	NA	CSVTGLANTEAFF	TGCAGCGTTACAGGGTTGGCGAACACTGAAGCTTTCTTT
TRBV20-1	TRBJ2-7	few	NA	CSARDSPYEQYF	TGCAGTGCTAGGGACAGCCCCTACGAGCAGTACTTC
TRBV20-1	TRBJ2-1	NA	NA	CSARETGSWQFF	TGCAGTGCTAGAGAAACTGGGAGTTGGCAGTTCTTC
TRBV7-9	TRBJ1-1	NA	NA	CASSLSNMNTEASF	TGTGCCAGCAGCTTAAGTAACATGAACACTGAAGCTTCCTTT
TRBV12-3/TRBV12-4	TRBJ1-4	NA	NA	CASSFGRTNEKLFF	TGTGCCAGCAGTTTCGGCAGGACGAATGAAAAACTGTTTTTT
TRBV3-1	TRBJ2-5	few	TRBD1	CASSQGGTGVETQYF	TGTGCCAGCAGCCAAGGGGGGACAGGGGTAGAGACCCAGTACTTC
TRBV10-3	TRBJ2-2	few	NA	CAISDPGSTGELFF	TGTGCCATCAGTGACCCGGGGTCCACCGGGGAGCTGTTTTTT
TRBV3-1	TRBJ2-5	NA	NA	CASSPFKARTQYF	TGTGCCAGCAGCCCGTTCAAAGCAAGGACCCAGTACTTC
TRBV20-1	TRBJ1-1	NA	NA	CSASRGRPTEAFF	TGCAGTGCTAGCCGGGGCAGGCCCACTGAAGCTTTCTTT
TRBV20-1	TRBJ2-5	NA	TRBD1	CSAVRTGREETQYF	TGCAGTGCTGTCCGGACAGGGCGGGAAGAGACCCAGTACTTC
TRBV29-1	TRBJ1-4	NA	NA	CSADGGNEKLFF	TGCAGCGCCGACGGGGGGAATGAAAAACTGTTTTTT
TRBV12-3/TRBV12-4	TRBJ2-3	NA	NA	CASSPTSSADTQYF	TGTGCCAGCAGTCCCACGTCTAGCGCAGATACGCAGTATTTT
TRBV3-1	TRBJ2-7	NA	NA	CASSQGRFWDEQYF	TGTGCCAGCAGCCAAGGGCGGTTCTGGGACGAGCAGTACTTC
TRBV12-3/TRBV12-4	TRBJ1-6	NA	TRBD1	CASSPGQGVSPLHF	TGTGCCAGCAGTCCGGGACAGGGGGTGTCACCCCTCCACTTT
TRBV11-3	TRBJ2-5	NA	NA	CASSFIGSQETQYF	TGTGCCAGCAGCTTCATAGGATCCCAAGAGACCCAGTACTTC
TRBV19	TRBJ2-3	NA	TRBD2	CASSTGLAAGSTDTQYF	TGTGCCAGTAGTACTGGGCTAGCGGCTGGGAGCACAGATACGCAGTATTTT
TRBV3-1	TRBJ2-7	NA	NA	CASSQAGGANYEQYF	TGTGCCAGCAGCCAAGCTGGTGGTGCGAACTACGAGCAGTACTTC
TRBV12-3/TRBV12-4	TRBJ2-7	NA	TRBD1	CASSPIGQGVHEQYF	TGTGCCAGCAGTCCGATAGGACAGGGGGTTCACGAGCAGTACTTC
TRBV6-5	TRBJ2-3	few	NA	CASSREAADTQYF	TGTGCCAGCAGTCGAGAGGCCGCAGATACGCAGTATTTT
TRBV7-2	TRBJ1-6	NA	TRBD1	CASSLAPQGAGSPLHF	TGTGCCAGCAGCTTAGCGCCACAGGGGGCCGGTTCACCCCTCCACTTT
TRBV29-1	TRBJ2-7	NA	NA	CSVGLPNYKQYF	TGCAGCGTTGGGCTACCGAACTACAAGCAGTACTTC
TRBV15	TRBJ2-1	NA	TRBD2	CATGSSGGISYNEQFF	TGTGCCACCGGGTCCAGCGGGGGGATCTCCTACAATGAGCAGTTCTTC
TRBV2	TRBJ2-4	few	NA	CASSHRASGSKNIQYF	TGTGCCAGCAGCCACAGGGCATCGGGGTCCAAAAACATTCAGTACTTC
TRBV12-3/TRBV12-4	TRBJ1-1	NA	NA	CASSLGIDTEAFF	TGTGCCAGCAGTTTAGGAATAGACACTGAAGCTTTCTTT
TRBV29-1	TRBJ2-7	few	NA	CSKVDGSYEQYF	TGCAGCAAGGTGGACGGCTCCTACGAGCAGTACTTC
TRBV11-2	TRBJ2-6	NA	NA	CASSLGVGGPGANVLTF	TGTGCCAGCAGCCTAGGGGTTGGGGGGCCCGGGGCCAACGTCCTGACTTTC
TRBV3-1	TRBJ2-5	NA	NA	CASRSSLPGRGTQYF	TGTGCCAGCAGGTCCAGCCTTCCCGGCAGAGGGACCCAGTACTTC
TRBV20-1	TRBJ2-5	NA	TRBD2	CSASGLAGLETQYF	TGCAGTGCTAGTGGACTAGCAGGTCTTGAGACCCAGTACTTC
TRBV19	TRBJ2-5	NA	TRBD2	CASSTASGGTLETQYF	TGTGCCAGTAGTACCGCTAGCGGGGGGACCCTGGAGACCCAGTACTTC
TRBV14	TRBJ2-7	NA	NA	CASSQDGYYEQYF	TGTGCCAGCAGCCAAGATGGCTACTACGAGCAGTACTTC
TRBV20-1	TRBJ2-3	few	TRBD2	CSAPTSGGAGDTQYF	TGCAGTGCTCCGACTAGCGGGGGGGCAGGAGATACGCAGTATTTT
TRBV13	TRBJ2-1	few	NA	CASSLIGINEQFF	TGTGCCAGCAGCTTAATAGGGATCAATGAGCAGTTCTTC
TRBV5-4	TRBJ2-1	NA	NA	CASSLDLYPSRRIDPHNEQFF	TGTGCCAGCAGCTTGGATCTTTACCCTTCAAGGCGAATCGACCCACACAATGAGCAGTTCTTC
TRBV28	TRBJ1-2	few	NA	CASSLPLGEERAYGYTF	TGTGCCAGCAGTTTGCCCCTAGGGGAGGAACGGGCCTATGGCTACACCTTC
TRBV12-3/TRBV12-4	TRBJ1-4	NA	TRBD1	CASNPGQANEKLFF	TGTGCCAGCAACCCGGGACAGGCTAATGAAAAACTGTTTTTT
TRBV20-1	TRBJ2-4	once	NA	CSAIYPQGTKNIQYF	TGCAGTGCCATTTACCCCCAAGGGACCAAAAACATTCAGTACTTC
TRBV24-1	TRBJ2-1	few	NA	CATSHWTESSYNEQFF	TGTGCCACCAGCCATTGGACGGAGAGCTCCTACAATGAGCAGTTCTTC
TRBV28	TRBJ2-7	few	NA	CASSPRRTEAIFDEQYF	TGTGCCAGCTCACCTAGGCGTACCGAGGCAATTTTCGACGAGCAGTACTTC
TRBV28	TRBJ1-2	NA	TRBD1	CASSTGDRRGYTF	TGTGCCAGCAGTACCGGGGACAGGAGAGGCTACACCTTC
TRBV5-1	TRBJ1-4	NA	TRBD1	CASRSDRGDEKLFF	TGCGCCAGCAGATCGGACAGGGGGGATGAAAAACTGTTTTTT
TRBV14	TRBJ1-4	NA	NA	CASSRVRYMMEEKLFF	TGTGCCAGCAGCCGGGTCCGGTATATGATGGAAGAAAAACTGTTTTTT
TRBV7-3	TRBJ2-7	NA	NA	CASSLGSGKSYEQYF	TGTGCCAGCAGCTTAGGGTCCGGCAAATCCTACGAGCAGTACTTC
TRBV20-1	TRBJ2-3	few	NA	CSARGPHGNIDTQYF	TGCAGTGCTAGGGGACCTCACGGGAATATAGATACGCAGTATTTT